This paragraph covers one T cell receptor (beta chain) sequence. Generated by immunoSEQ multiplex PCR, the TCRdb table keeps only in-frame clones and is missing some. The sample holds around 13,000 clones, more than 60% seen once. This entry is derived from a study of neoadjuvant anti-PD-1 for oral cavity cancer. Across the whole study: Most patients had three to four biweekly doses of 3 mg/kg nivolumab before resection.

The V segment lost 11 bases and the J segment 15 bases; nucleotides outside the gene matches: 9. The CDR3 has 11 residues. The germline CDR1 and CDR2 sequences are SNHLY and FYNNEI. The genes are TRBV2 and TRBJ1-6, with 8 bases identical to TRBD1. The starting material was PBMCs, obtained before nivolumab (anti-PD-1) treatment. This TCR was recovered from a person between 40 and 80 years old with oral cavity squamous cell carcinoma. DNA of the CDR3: TGTGCCGGCTCGACAGGGGCAAGCCTCCACTTT. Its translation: CAGSTGASLHF.